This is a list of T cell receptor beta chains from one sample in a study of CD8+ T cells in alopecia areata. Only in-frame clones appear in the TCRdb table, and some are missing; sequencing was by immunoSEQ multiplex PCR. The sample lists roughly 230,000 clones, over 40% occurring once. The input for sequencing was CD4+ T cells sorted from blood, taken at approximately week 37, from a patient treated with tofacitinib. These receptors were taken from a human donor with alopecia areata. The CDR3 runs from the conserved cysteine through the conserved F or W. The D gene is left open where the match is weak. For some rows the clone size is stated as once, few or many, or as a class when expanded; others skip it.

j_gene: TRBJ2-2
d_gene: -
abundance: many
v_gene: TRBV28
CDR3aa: CASSLSVTGELFF
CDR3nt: TGTGCCAGCAGTTTATCGGTCACCGGGGAGCTGTTTTTT

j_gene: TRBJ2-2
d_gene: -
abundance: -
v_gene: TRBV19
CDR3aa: CASSNAPKGRNTGELFF
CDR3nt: TGTGCCAGTAGTAACGCGCCGAAGGGGCGGAACACCGGGGAGCTGTTTTTT

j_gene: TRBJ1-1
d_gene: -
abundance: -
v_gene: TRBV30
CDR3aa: CALTPLIPEAFF
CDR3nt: TGTGCCTTGACGCCTCTGATACCTGAAGCTTTCTTT

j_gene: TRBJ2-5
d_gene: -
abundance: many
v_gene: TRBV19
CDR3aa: CASSIDAKTQYF
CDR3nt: TGTGCCAGTAGTATCGACGCGAAGACCCAGTACTTC

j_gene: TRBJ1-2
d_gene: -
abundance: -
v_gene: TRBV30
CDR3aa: CAWTHRVLNYGYTF
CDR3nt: TGTGCCTGGACCCACCGGGTGTTGAACTATGGCTACACCTTC

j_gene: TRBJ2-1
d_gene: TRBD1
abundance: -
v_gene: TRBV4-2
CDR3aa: CASSHIQGDNEQFF
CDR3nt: TGTGCCAGCAGCCACATACAGGGGGACAATGAGCAGTTCTTC

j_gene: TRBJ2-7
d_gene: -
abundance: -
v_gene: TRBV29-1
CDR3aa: CSAGGDRDYEQYF
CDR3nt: TGCAGCGCCGGGGGGGACAGGGACTACGAGCAGTACTTC

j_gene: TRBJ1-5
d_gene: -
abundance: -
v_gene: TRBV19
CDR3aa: CASSFRQLNQPQHF
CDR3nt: TGTGCCAGTAGTTTCCGACAGCTAAATCAGCCCCAGCATTTT

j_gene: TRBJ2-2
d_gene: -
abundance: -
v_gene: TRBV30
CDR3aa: CAWSEPYLNGELFF
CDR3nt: TGTGCCTGGAGCGAACCGTACTTAAACGGGGAGCTGTTTTTT

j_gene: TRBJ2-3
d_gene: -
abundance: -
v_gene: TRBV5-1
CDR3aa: CASSLEGTQYF
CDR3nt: TGCGCCAGCAGCTTGGAGGGAACGCAGTATTTT

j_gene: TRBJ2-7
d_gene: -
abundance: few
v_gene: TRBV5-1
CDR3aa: CASSSPLLSPEQYF
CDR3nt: TGCGCCAGCAGCTCGCCGTTGCTGTCTCCCGAGCAGTACTTC

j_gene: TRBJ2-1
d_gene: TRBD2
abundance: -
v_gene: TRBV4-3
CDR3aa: CASSRATSGSHNEQFF
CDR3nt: TGCGCCAGCAGCCGAGCTACTAGCGGGTCCCACAATGAGCAGTTCTTC

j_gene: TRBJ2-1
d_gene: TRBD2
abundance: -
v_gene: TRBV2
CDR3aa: CASSEGLAGANYNEQFF
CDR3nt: TGTGCCAGCAGTGAAGGACTAGCGGGAGCCAATTACAATGAGCAGTTCTTC

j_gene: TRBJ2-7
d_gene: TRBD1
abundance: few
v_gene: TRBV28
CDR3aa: CASKQGWDEQYF
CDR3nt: TGTGCCAGCAAACAGGGGTGGGACGAGCAGTACTTC

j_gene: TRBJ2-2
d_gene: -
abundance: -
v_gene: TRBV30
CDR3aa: CAWSWQEGTGELFF
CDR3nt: TGTGCCTGGAGTTGGCAGGAGGGCACCGGGGAGCTGTTTTTT

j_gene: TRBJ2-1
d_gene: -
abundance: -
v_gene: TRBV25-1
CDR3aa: CASILTRGDEQFF
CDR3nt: TGTGCCAGCATCCTGACTCGCGGCGATGAGCAGTTCTTC

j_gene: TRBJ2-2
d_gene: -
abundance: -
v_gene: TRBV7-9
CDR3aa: CARGGVLGELFF
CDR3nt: TGTGCCAGAGGGGGAGTGCTAGGGGAGCTGTTTTTT

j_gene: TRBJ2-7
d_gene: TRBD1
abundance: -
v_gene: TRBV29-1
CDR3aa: CSIAIGGTGTEQYF
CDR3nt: TGCAGCATCGCGATAGGTGGGACAGGGACCGAGCAGTACTTC

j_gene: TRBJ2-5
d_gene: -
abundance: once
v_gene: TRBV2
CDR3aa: CASSGVETQYF
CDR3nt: TGTGCCAGCTCGGGGGTTGAGACCCAGTACTTC

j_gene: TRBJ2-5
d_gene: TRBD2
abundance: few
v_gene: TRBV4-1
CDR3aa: CASSQERTSARGETQYF
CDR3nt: TGCGCCAGCAGCCAAGAGAGGACTAGCGCGAGAGGAGAGACCCAGTACTTC

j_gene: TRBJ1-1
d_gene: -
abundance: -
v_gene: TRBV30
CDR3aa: CAWSPLGNTEAFF
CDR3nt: TGTGCCTGGAGTCCTTTGGGGAACACTGAAGCTTTCTTT

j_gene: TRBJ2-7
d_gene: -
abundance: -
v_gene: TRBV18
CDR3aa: CASSPTLGGSLSYEQYF
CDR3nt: TGTGCCAGCTCACCAACCCTGGGGGGATCCCTCTCCTACGAGCAGTACTTC

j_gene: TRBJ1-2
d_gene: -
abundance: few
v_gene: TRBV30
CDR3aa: CAWSQDLTGYGYTF
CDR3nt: TGTGCCTGGAGTCAGGACCTCACGGGTTATGGCTACACCTTC

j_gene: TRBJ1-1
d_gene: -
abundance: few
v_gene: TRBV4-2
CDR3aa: CASSQDGRRNTEAFF
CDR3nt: TGTGCCAGCAGCCAAGATGGACGGAGGAACACTGAAGCTTTCTTT

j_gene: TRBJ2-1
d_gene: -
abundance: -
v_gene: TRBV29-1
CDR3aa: CSVGTGGSEQFF
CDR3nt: TGCAGCGTTGGGACTGGCGGAAGTGAGCAGTTCTTC

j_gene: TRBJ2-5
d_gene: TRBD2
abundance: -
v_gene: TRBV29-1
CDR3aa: CSVRTVTSVETQYF
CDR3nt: TGCAGCGTTAGGACCGTAACTAGCGTGGAGACCCAGTACTTC

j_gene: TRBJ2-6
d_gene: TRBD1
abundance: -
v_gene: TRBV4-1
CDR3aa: CASSQDSRQGASGANVLTF
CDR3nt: TGCGCCAGCAGCCAAGATTCGCGACAGGGGGCGTCTGGGGCCAACGTCCTGACTTTC

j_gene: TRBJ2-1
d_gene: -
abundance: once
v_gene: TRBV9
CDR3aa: CASSLREAAGRSYNEQFF
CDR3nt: TGTGCCAGCAGCCTCCGAGAAGCGGCGGGACGGAGTTACAATGAGCAGTTCTTC

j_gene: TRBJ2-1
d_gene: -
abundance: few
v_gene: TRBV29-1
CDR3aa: CSVEALRLRLHNEQFF
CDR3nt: TGCAGCGTTGAAGCCCTCCGCTTGAGGTTGCACAATGAGCAGTTCTTC

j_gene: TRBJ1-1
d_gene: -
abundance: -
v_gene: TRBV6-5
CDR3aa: CASRSVNTEAFF
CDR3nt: TGTGCCAGCAGGTCAGTGAACACTGAAGCTTTCTTT

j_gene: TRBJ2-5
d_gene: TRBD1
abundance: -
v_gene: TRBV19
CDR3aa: CASKSGQGVSETQYF
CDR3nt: TGTGCCAGTAAATCCGGACAGGGGGTTTCGGAGACCCAGTACTTC

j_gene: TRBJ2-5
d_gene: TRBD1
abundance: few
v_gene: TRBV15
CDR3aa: CATATGYQETQYF
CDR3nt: TGTGCCACCGCGACAGGGTACCAAGAGACCCAGTACTTC

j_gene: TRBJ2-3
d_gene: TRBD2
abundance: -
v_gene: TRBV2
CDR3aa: CASRGGRAPTDTQYF
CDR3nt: TGTGCCAGCAGGGGCGGGAGGGCCCCCACAGATACGCAGTATTTT

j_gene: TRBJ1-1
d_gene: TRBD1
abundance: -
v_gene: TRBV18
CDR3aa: CASSLIQGAQNTEAFF
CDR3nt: TGTGCCAGCTCACTGATTCAGGGGGCTCAGAACACTGAAGCTTTCTTT

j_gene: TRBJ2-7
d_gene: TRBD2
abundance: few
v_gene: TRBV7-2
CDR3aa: CASSLGSGATYEQYF
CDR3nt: TGTGCCAGCAGCTTGGGTAGCGGGGCTACCTACGAGCAGTACTTC

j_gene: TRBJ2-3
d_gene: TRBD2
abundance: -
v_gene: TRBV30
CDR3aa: CAWSKGLAGVHDTQYF
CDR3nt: TGTGCCTGGAGCAAAGGACTAGCGGGAGTCCACGATACGCAGTATTTT

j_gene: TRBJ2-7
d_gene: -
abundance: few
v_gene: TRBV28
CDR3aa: CASSVPPSYEQYF
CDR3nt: TGTGCCAGCAGTGTGCCCCCCAGCTACGAGCAGTACTTC

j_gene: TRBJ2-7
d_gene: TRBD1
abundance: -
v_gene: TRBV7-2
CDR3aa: CASSRGTAYEQYF
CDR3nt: TGTGCCAGCAGCCGTGGGACAGCATACGAGCAGTACTTC

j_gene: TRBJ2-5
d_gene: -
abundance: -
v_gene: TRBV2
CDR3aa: CASMNGGRETQYF
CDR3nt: TGTGCCAGCATGAATGGGGGGAGAGAGACCCAGTACTTC

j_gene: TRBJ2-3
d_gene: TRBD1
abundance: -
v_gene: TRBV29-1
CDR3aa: CSVGVSRTGVADTQYF
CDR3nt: TGCAGCGTTGGTGTATCTAGGACAGGGGTTGCAGATACGCAGTATTTT

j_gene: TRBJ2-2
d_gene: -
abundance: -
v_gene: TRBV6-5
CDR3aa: CASISREHGELFF
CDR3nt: TGTGCCAGCATCAGCCGGGAGCACGGGGAGCTGTTTTTT

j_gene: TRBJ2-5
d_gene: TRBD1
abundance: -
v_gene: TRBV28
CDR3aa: CASSRTGRETQYF
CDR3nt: TGTGCCAGCAGCAGGACAGGGAGGGAGACCCAGTACTTC

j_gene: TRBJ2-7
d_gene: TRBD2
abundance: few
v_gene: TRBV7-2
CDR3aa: CASGGGRPAGTSGSYEQYF
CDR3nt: TGTGCCAGCGGCGGGGGGCGGCCAGCCGGGACTAGCGGTTCCTACGAGCAGTACTTC

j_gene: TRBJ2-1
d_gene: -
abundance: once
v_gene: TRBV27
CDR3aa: CASRERLTSSYNEQFF
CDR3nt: TGTGCCAGCAGGGAGCGACTGACAAGCTCCTACAATGAGCAGTTCTTC

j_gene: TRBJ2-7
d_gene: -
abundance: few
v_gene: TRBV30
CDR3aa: CAWRAPYVPYEQYF
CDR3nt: TGTGCCTGGAGAGCACCCTATGTACCCTACGAGCAGTACTTC

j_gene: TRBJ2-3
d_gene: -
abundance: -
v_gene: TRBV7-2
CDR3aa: CASSLDLVRVGTQYF
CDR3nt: TGTGCCAGCAGCTTAGATTTGGTCAGGGTAGGAACGCAGTATTTT

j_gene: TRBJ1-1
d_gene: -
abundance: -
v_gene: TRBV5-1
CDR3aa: CASSLTAGPTEAFF
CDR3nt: TGCGCCAGCAGCTTGACAGCCGGGCCCACTGAAGCTTTCTTT

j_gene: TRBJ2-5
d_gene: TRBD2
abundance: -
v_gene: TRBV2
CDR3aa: CASSGTSGSQGWQETQYF
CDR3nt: TGTGCCAGCAGCGGGACTAGCGGGAGTCAAGGGTGGCAAGAGACCCAGTACTTC

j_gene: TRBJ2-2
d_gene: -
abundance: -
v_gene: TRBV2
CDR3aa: CASSGRSVAGELFF
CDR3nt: TGTGCCAGCAGCGGGAGAAGTGTCGCCGGGGAGCTGTTTTTT

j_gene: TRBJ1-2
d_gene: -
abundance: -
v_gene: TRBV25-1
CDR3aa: CASTEGSGVQAYGYTF
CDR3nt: TGTGCCAGCACCGAGGGATCCGGGGTTCAGGCCTATGGCTACACCTTC

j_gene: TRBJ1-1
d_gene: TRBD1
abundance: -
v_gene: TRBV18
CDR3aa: CASSPDRGNTEAFF
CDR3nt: TGTGCCAGCTCCCCAGACAGGGGGAACACTGAAGCTTTCTTT

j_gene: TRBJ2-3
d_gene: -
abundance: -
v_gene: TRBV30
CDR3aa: CAWSVTLSTDTQYF
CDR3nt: TGTGCCTGGAGTGTAACGCTATCTACAGATACGCAGTATTTT

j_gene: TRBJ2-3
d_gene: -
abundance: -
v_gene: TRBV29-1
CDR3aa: CSVEVGTDTQYF
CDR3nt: TGCAGCGTTGAAGTGGGCACAGATACGCAGTATTTT

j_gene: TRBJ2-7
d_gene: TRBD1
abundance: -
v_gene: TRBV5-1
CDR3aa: CASSPGDRTGYEQYF
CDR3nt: TGCGCCAGCAGCCCGGGGGACAGGACGGGCTACGAGCAGTACTTC

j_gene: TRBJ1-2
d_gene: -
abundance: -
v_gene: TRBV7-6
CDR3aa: CASSLQPGANYGYTF
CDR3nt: TGTGCCAGCAGCTTACAGCCTGGGGCTAACTATGGCTACACCTTC